This TCR beta chain emerged from a study of human thymus T cells. Data came from immunoSEQ multiplex PCR; TCRdb stores just in-frame clones and leaves some out. Of some 130,000 clones in the sample, 90% to 95% are singletons; the top ten hold more than 0.02%. As for this clone: As yet, its antigen is unknown.

Findings of the study overall: Apparent bias marked the V and J gene usage of thymic and blood repertoires. Unrelated people showed highly overlapping thymic repertoires, related research reported.

Resections from corrective heart surgery provided thymus tissue. Among the donors, all were healthy Finnish infants having corrective surgery for congenital heart defects. Trimming took 3 bases from V and 3 from J; bases not matched to a gene: 8. In germline, CDR1 is SGHTS, CDR2 YDEGEE. This CDR3 has 16 residues. This clonotype was obtained from a boy in the first two years of life with a congenital heart defect but otherwise immunologically healthy. Sequenced material: thymus tissue. The gene calls are TRBV5-8 and TRBJ1-4; 7 bases fit TRBD1. CDR3 DNA sequence: TGTGCCAGCAGCTACGGAGGGGGCATTCCTAATGAAAAACTGTTTTTT. Translation gives CASSYGGGIPNEKLFF.